Below, 2 T cell receptor beta chains from the same sample are listed, as sequenced in a study of blood T cell repertoires in COVID-19. Profiled with immunoSEQ multiplex PCR; TCRdb holds only in-frame clones, not every one. The sample has 30,000 to 40,000 clones, 75% to 85% seen once. The sequencing sample was made of peripheral blood. Every receptor here comes from a human donor in a cohort sampled during active COVID-19.

The CDR3 protein is CASSLADTNYGYTF. The DNA for the CDR3 is TGCGCCAGCAGCTTGGCAGACACTAACTATGGCTACACCTTC. The chain combines TRBV5-1 with TRBJ1-2; D gene unclear. The CDR3 loop spans 14 amino acids. The V gene's germline CDR1 is SGHRS and CDR2 YFSETQ. The V end was cut by 0 bases, the J end by 0 bases, with 6 bases between.

About this clone: The same CDR3 arises from other DNA sequences in this sample as well. The chain uses TRBV5-4 and TRBJ1-5; D unclear. Germline V gene data show CDR1 as SGHNT and CDR2 as YYREEE (reference sequence). CDR3 length equals 14 residues. Trimming removed 0 bases from V and 4 bases from J, with 8 bases in between. The CDR3 is CASSLGGGNQPQHF. DNA of the CDR3: TGTGCCAGCAGCTTGGGTGGCGGGAATCAGCCCCAGCATTTT.